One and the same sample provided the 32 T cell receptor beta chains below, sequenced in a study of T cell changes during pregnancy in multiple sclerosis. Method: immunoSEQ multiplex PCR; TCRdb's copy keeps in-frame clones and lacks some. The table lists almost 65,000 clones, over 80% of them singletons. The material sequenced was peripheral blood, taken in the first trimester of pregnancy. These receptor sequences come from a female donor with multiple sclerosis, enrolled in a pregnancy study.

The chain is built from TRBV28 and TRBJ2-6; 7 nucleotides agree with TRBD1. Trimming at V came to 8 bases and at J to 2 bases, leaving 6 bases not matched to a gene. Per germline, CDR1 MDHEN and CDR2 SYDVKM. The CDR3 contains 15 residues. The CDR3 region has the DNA TGTGCCAGCGGGGGAAGGGGGCCTGGGGCCAACGTCCTGACTTTC. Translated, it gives CASGGRGPGANVLTF. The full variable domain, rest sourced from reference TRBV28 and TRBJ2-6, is DVKVTQSSRYLVKRTGEKVFLECVQDMDHENMFWYRQDPGLGLRLIYFSYDVKMKEKGDIPEGYSVSREKKERFSLILESASTNQTSMYLCASGGRGPGANVLTFGAGSRLTVL.

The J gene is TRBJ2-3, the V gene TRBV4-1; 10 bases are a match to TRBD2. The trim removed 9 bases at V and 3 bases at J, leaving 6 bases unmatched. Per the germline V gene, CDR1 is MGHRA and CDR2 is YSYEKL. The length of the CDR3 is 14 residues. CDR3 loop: CASSAGGFTDTQYF. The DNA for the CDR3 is TGCGCCAGTTCAGCGGGAGGGTTTACAGATACGCAGTATTTT.

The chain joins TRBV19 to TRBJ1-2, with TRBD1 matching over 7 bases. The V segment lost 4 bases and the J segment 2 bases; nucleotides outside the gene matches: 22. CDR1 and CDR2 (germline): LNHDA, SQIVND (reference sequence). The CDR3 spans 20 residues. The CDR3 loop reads CASSTMGVTGAPDRNYGYTF. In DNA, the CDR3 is TGTGCCAGTAGTACAATGGGTGTTACAGGGGCCCCGGATAGGAACTATGGCTACACCTTC.

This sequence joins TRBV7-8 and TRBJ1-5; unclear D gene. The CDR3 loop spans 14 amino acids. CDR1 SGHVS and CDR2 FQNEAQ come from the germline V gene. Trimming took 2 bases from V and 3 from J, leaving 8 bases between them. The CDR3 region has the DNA TGTGCCAGCAGCTTATCGGCGGACAATCAGCCCCAGCATTTT. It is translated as CASSLSADNQPQHF. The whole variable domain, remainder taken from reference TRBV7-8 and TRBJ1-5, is GAGVSQSPRYKVAKRGQDVALRCDPISGHVSLFWYQQALGQGPEFLTYFQNEAQLDKSGLPSDRFFAERPEGSVSTLKIQRTQQEDSAVYLCASSLSADNQPQHFGDGTRLSIL.

This chain's CDR3 is CASKLAGDTQYF. The CDR3 nucleotides read TGCGCCAGCAAACTAGCGGGAGATACGCAGTATTTT. The J gene is TRBJ2-3, the V gene TRBV10-1, with 9 bases matching TRBD2. With 7 bases clipped from V and 5 bases from J, the junction kept 1 base outside the gene matches. Germline V CDR1 and CDR2: WNHNN, SYGVQD (reference sequence). The CDR3 has 12 amino acids.

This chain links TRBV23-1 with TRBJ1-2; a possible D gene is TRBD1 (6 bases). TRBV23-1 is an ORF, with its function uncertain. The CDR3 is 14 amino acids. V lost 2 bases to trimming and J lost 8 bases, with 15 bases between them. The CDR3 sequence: CASSQQGKYEGYTF. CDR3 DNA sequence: TGCGCCAGCAGTCAACAGGGGAAGTACGAGGGCTACACCTTC.

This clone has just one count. CDR3 nucleotides: TGTGCCAGCAGTCCCCAGACGGGCTATGGCTACACCTTC. Its protein product is CASSPQTGYGYTF. This chain uses TRBV5-4 with TRBJ1-2; D is unresolved. The CDR3 sequence is 13 residues long. Between the trimmed V and J ends, which lost 5 bases and 4 bases, there was a span of 12 bases. Germline V gene lookup returns CDR1 SGHNT and CDR2 YYREEE (reference sequence).

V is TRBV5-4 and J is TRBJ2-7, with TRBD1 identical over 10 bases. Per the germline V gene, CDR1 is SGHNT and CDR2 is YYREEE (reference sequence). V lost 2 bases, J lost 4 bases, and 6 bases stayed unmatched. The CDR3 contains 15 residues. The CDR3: CASSFKDRGYYEQYF. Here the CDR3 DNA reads TGTGCCAGCAGCTTTAAGGACAGGGGGTATTACGAGCAGTACTTC.

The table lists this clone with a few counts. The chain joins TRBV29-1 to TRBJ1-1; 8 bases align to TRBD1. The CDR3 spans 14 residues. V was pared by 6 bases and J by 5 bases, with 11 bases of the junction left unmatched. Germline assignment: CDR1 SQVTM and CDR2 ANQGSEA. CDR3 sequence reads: CSVSSRGLDTEAFF. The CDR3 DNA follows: TGCAGCGTCTCCTCCAGGGGGCTGGATACTGAAGCTTTCTTT.

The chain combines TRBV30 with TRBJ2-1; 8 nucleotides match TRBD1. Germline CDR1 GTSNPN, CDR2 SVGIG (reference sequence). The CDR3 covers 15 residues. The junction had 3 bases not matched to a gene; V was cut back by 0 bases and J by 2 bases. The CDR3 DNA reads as TGTGCCTGGAGTGTTGGGGACAGGCCCTACAATGAGCAGTTCTTC. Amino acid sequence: CAWSVGDRPYNEQFF.

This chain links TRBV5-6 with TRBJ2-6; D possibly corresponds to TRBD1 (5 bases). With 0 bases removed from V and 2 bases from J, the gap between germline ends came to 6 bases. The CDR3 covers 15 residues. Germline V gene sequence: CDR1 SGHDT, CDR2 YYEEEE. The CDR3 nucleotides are TGTGCCAGCAGCTTGGAAGGGGCTGGGGCCAACGTCCTGACTTTC. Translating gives CASSLEGAGANVLTF.

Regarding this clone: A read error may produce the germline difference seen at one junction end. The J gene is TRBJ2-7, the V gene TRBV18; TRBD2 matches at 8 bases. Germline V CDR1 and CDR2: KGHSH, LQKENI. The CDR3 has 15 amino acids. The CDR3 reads CASSPPGKGGLAELF. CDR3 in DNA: TGTGCCAGCTCACCCCCAGGTAAGGGTGGACTAGCCGAGCTGTTC.

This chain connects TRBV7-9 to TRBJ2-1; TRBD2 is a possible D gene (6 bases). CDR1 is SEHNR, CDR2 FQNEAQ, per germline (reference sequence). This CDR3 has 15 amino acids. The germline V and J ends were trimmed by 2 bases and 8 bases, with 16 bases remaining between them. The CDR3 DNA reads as TGTGCCAGCAGCTTAACGGGAGTCCCGAGCGATGAGCAGTTCTTC. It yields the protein CASSLTGVPSDEQFF.

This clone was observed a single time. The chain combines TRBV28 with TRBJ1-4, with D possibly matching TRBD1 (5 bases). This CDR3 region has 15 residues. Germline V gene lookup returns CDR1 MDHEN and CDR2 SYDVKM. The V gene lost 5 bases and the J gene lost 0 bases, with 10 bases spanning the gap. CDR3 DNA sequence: TGTGCCAGCAGTGCTTTAGGGGCAACTAATGAAAAACTGTTTTTT. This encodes CASSALGATNEKLFF. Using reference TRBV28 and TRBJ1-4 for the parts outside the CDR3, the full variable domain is DVKVTQSSRYLVKRTGEKVFLECVQDMDHENMFWYRQDPGLGLRLIYFSYDVKMKEKGDIPEGYSVSREKKERFSLILESASTNQTSMYLCASSALGATNEKLFFGSGTQLSVL.

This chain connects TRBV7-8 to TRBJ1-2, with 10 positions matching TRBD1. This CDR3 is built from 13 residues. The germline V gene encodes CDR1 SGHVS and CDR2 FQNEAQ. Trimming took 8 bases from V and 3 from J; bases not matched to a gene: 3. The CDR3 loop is CASSGTGDYGYTF. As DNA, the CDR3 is TGTGCCAGCTCCGGGACAGGGGACTATGGCTACACCTTC.

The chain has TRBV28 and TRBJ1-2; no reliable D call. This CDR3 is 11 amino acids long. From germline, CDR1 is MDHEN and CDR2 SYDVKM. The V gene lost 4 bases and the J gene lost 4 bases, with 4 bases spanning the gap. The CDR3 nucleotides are TGTGCCAGCAGTTCCTTCTATGGCTACACCTTC. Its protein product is CASSSFYGYTF.

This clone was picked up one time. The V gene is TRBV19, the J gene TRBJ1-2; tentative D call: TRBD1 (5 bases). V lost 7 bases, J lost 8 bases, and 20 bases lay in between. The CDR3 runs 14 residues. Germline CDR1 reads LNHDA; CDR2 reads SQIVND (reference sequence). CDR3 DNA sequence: TGTGCCAGTACGGGTCGGACATCCTATTGGGGCTACACCTTC. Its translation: CASTGRTSYWGYTF.

CDR3 bases: TGTGCCAGCAGCTTAGGGACAGGAGTAGGTGGCACTGAAGCTTTCTTT. This gives the protein CASSLGTGVGGTEAFF. The rearrangement uses TRBV7-6 and TRBJ1-1, with TRBD1 matching 7 bases. CDR3 length equals 16 residues. V was clipped by 1 base and J by 4 bases; unmatched bases: 9. Germline CDR1 SGHVS, CDR2 FNYEAQ.

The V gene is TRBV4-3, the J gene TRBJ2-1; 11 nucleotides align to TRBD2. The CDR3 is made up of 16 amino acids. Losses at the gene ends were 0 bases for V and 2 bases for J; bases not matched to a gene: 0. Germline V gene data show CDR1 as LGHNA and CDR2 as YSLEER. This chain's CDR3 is CASSQELAGAYNEQFF. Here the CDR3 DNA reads TGCGCCAGCAGCCAAGAACTAGCGGGAGCCTACAATGAGCAGTTCTTC.

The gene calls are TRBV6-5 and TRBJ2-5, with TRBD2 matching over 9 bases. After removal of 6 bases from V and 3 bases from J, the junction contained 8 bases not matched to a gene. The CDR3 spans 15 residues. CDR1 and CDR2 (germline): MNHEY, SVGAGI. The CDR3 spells CASRPGLAAEETQYF. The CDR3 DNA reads TGTGCCAGCAGGCCGGGACTAGCAGCCGAAGAGACCCAGTACTTC.

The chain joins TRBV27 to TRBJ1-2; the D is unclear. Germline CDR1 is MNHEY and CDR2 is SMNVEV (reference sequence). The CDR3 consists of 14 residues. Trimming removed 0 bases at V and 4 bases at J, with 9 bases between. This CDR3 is CASSLSAGLYGYTF. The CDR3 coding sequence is TGTGCCAGCAGTTTATCGGCGGGCCTCTATGGCTACACCTTC.

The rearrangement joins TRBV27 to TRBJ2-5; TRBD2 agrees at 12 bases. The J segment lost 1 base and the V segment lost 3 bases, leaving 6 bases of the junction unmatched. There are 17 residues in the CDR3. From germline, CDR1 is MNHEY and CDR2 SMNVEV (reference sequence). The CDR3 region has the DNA TGTGCCAGCAGTTTGTGGGGACTAGCGGGCTCCCAAGAGACCCAGTACTTC. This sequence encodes CASSLWGLAGSQETQYF.

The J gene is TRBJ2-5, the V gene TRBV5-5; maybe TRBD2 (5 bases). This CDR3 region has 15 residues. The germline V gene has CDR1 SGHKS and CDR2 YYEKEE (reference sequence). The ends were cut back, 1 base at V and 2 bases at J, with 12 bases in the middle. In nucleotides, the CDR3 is TGTGCCAGCAGCTTGTCACCCCGGGATCAAGAGACCCAGTACTTC. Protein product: CASSLSPRDQETQYF.

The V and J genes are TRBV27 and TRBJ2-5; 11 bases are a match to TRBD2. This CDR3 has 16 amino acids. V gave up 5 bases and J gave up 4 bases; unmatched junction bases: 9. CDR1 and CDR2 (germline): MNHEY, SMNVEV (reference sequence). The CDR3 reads CASSLLAGGGRETQYF. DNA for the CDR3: TGTGCCAGCAGTCTCTTAGCGGGAGGGGGGCGAGAGACCCAGTACTTC.

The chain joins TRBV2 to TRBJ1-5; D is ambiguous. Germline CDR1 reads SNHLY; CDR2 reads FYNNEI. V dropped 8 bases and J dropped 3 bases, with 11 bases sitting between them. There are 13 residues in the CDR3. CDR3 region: CASALEDNQPQHF. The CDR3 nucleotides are TGTGCCAGCGCGCTAGAGGACAATCAGCCCCAGCATTTT.

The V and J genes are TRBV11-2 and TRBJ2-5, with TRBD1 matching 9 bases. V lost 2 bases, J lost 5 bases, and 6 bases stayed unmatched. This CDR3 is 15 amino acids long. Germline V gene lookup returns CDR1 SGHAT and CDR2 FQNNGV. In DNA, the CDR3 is TGTGCCAGCAGCTTAACAGGGGGCGCTGTGGAGACCCAGTACTTC. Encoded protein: CASSLTGGAVETQYF. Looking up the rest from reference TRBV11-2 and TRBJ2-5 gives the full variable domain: EAGVAQSPRYKIIEKRQSVAFWCNPISGHATLYWYQQILGQGPKLLIQFQNNGVVDDSQLPKDRFSAERLKGVDSTLKIQPAKLEDSAVYLCASSLTGGAVETQYFGPGTRLLVL.

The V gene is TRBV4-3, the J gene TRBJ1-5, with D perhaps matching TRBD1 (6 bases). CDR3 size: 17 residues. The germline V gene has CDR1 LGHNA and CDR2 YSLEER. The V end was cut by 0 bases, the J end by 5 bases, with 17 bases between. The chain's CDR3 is CASSQDRGTGTHQPQHF. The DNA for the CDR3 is TGCGCCAGCAGCCAAGATAGGGGGACCGGGACACATCAGCCCCAGCATTTT.

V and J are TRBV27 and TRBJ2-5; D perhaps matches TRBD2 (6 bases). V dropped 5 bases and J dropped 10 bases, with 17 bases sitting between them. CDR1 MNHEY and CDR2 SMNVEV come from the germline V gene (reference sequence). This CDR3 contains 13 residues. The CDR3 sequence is CASSAGGSGDQYF. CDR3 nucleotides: TGTGCCAGCAGTGCCGGGGGAAGTGGTGACCAGTACTTC.

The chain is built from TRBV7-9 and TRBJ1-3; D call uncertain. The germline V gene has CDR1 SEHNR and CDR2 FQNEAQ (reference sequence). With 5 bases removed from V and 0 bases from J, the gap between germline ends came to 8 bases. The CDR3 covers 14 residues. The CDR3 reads CASSTLGSGNTIYF. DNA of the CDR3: TGTGCCAGCAGCACCCTCGGCTCTGGAAACACCATATATTTT.

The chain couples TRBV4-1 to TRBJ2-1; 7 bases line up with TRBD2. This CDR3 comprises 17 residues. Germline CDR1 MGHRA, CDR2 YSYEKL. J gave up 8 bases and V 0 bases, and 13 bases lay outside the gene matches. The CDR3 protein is CASSQDLLLAPTDEQFF. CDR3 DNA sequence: TGCGCCAGCAGCCAAGATTTGTTACTAGCGCCGACCGATGAGCAGTTCTTC.

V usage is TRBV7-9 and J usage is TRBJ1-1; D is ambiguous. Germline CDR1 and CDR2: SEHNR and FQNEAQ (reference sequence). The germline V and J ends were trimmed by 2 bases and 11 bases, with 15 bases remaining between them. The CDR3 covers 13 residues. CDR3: CASSLKEGSGAFF. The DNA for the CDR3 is TGTGCCAGCAGCTTAAAGGAGGGATCAGGCGCTTTCTTT.

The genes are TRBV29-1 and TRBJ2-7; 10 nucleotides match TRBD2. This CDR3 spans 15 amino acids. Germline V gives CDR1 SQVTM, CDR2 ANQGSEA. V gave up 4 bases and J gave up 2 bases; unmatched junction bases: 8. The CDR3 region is CSVGVGTSEPYEQYF. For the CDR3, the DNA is TGCAGCGTTGGAGTTGGGACTAGCGAGCCCTACGAGCAGTACTTC.